This T cell receptor beta chain stems from a study of cytomegalovirus exposure and HLA in healthy donors. In regard to this clone: Its antigen is not known.

Study outcomes and limitations: The presence/absence work took it that sequencing depth was about the same across donors. The productive fraction for most TCR beta V segments was about 87% or about 30% in an earlier analysis. Among the CMV-associated chains, a few were confirmed in vitro as specific for CMV antigens.

In the PCR, 60 Vbeta and 13 Jbeta primers were used. Repertoires were generated with immunoSEQ multiplex PCR, while TCRdb's copy carries only in-frame clones and drops some. The sample lists around 130,000 clones; 70% to 90% were seen once. Germline CDR1 and CDR2: MDHEN and SYDVKM. The CDR3 spans 11 residues. V was pared by 8 bases and J by 5 bases, with 9 bases between. Sequenced input: PBMCs. The chain is built from TRBV28 and TRBJ1-1; D ambiguous. The sequence was obtained from a boy aged 5-17 years in good health and CMV-seronegative. The CDR3, as DNA: TGTGCCAGCCAGGCTCGTACTGAAGCTTTCTTT. This codes for CASQARTEAFF.